This T cell receptor (beta chain) was recorded in a study of blood T cell repertoires in COVID-19 (dated by TCRdb to 2018 to 2021). Broadly, across the study: The collaborator samples originated in the United States, Italy and Spain and spanned the acute and convalescent phases of COVID-19. Samples were obtained from the ongoing ImmuneRACE study (first 160 participants) and from approximately 1,200 subjects provided by 6 global collaborators. The repertoires were released in a freely available public database meant as a resource for research on the immune response to SARS-CoV-2. The material from the prospective study consisted of cDNA or gDNA derived from T cells, B-cell-depleted T cells, or PBMCs. Subjects who had been exposed to COVID-19, were actively infected with it, or had recovered from it provided the deeply sampled blood TCRbeta repertoires that made up the dataset. The sample metadata nearly always contained a de-identified subject ID, COVID-19 status, age in years and sex. Where available, HLA class I and class II types were taken from metadata supplied by the sample provider and were not determined by assay-based typing. Study-wide conclusions, independent of this receptor: Clinical and demographic metadata were provided uncurated, with the amount varying by source and participant.

TCRbeta CDR3 regions were amplified from genomic DNA by means of the immunoSEQ Assay, a bias-controlled multiplex PCR. The paper's data handling went like this. The number of nucleated cells in each sample was estimated by amplification of reference gene primers within the assay. To quantify the absolute abundance of each unique TCRbeta CDR3 rearrangement, sequence reads were collapsed and filtered. For each sample, productive Simpson clonality was calculated as the square root of Simpson's diversity index across productive rearrangements. In TCRdb, the immuneACCESS table is reduced to in-frame sequences with V and J assigned. These tables do not hold every clone; where another copy was compared, an unresolved V gene accounts for under half, and the others remain unexplained. V, J and clone size derive from that table, while D and trimming were established from the DNA sequence. A total of 75,000 to 90,000 clones appear in this sample, about 80% of them only once. Under 5% of the sample is taken by the ten largest.

The sample holds a few counts of this clone. No antigen is known for it. Base qualities were left out, and no much larger clone turns up one base away. The CDR3 numbers 13 residues from cysteine through phenylalanine. Only CDR3 DNA is held: 39 bases, read in frame from base 1. The germline V gene encodes CDR1 LNHDA and CDR2 SQIVND (reference sequence). The V and J ends are trimmed by 4 bases and 3 bases, leaving 7 bases between them. Collaborating institutions collected whole blood in K2EDTA tubes following their own protocols. For TCRbeta analysis, collaborators shipped samples as frozen whole blood, isolated PBMCs, or DNA extracted from either of those sample types.

What was sequenced was peripheral blood. The sequence came from a woman aged 70-85 years with acute or convalescent COVID-19. Here the chain combines TRBV19 and TRBJ1-5, with TRBD1 tentatively as D gene (5 bases match). DNA sequence: TGTGCCAGTAGTAGGGGGGTCAATCAGCCCCAGCATTTT. Its product reads: CASSRGVNQPQHF.